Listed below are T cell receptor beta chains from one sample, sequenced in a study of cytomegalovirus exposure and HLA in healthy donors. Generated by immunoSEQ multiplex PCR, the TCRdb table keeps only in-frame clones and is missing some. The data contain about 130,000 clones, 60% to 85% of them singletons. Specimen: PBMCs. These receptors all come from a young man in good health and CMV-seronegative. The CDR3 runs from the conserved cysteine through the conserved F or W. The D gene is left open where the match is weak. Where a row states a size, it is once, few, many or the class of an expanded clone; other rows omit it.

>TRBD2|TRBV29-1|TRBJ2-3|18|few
CSVSGLAGGQLQVDTQYF
TGCAGCGTCTCGGGACTAGCGGGAGGGCAGCTTCAGGTAGATACGCAGTATTTT
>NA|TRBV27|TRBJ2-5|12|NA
CASSSRGETQYF
TGTGCCAGCAGCTCCCGAGGGGAGACCCAGTACTTC
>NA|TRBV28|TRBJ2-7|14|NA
CASSIPFKNYEQYF
TGTGCCAGCAGTATTCCATTCAAAAACTACGAGCAGTACTTC
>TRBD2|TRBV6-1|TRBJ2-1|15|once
CASSETGGIQWRSIF
TGTGCCAGCAGTGAAACGGGAGGGATACAATGGCGGTCGATCTTC
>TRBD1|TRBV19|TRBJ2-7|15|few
CASSTTRDSPYEQYF
TGTGCCAGTAGTACTACCCGGGACAGCCCCTACGAGCAGTACTTC
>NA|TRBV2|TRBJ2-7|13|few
CASSDDRVDEQYF
TGTGCCAGCAGTGATGACCGGGTAGACGAGCAGTACTTC
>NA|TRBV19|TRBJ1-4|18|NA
CASSITRQGIATNEKLFF
TGTGCCAGTAGTATAACGAGGCAGGGGATCGCAACTAATGAAAAACTGTTTTTT
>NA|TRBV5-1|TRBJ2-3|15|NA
CASKQAASSTDTQYF
TGCGCCAGCAAACAAGCGGCCAGTAGCACAGATACGCAGTATTTT
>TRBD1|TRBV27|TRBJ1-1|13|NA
CASSSQNDRGSFF
TGTGCCAGCAGTTCCCAAAACGACAGGGGGAGTTTCTTT
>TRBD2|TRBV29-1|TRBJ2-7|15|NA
CSALGGTSGSYEQYF
TGCAGCGCCCTTGGGGGGACTAGCGGTTCCTACGAGCAGTACTTC
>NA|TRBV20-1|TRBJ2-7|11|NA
CSAKQGYEQYF
TGCAGTGCTAAACAGGGTTACGAGCAGTACTTC
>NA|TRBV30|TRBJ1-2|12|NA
CAWSAPGIGYTF
TGTGCCTGGAGTGCCCCCGGGATCGGCTACACCTTC
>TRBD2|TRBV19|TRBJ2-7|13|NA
CASSISGSGRQYF
TGTGCCAGTAGTATATCTGGTAGCGGGAGACAGTACTTC
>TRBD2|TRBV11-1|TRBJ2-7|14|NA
CASSYREGLGEQYF
TGTGCCAGCAGCTATCGGGAGGGGCTGGGCGAGCAGTACTTC
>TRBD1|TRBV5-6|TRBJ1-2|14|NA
CASSLRTGAHGYTF
TGTGCCAGCAGCTTGCGGACAGGGGCTCATGGCTACACCTTC
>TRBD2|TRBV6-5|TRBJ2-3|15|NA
CASSRTAGAGDTQYF
TGTGCCAGCAGCCGAACAGCGGGAGCGGGGGATACGCAGTATTTT
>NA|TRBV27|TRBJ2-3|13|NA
CASSLTSTDTQYF
TGTGCCAGCAGTTTAACTAGCACAGATACGCAGTATTTT
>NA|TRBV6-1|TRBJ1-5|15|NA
CASSEGTVSNQPQHF
TGTGCCAGCAGTGAAGGGACAGTGAGCAATCAGCCCCAGCATTTT
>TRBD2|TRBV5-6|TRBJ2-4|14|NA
CASSLVAGGVIQYF
TGTGCCAGCAGCTTGGTGGCGGGAGGGGTCATTCAGTACTTC
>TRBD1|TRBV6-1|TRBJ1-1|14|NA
CASSWDRGNTEAFF
TGTGCCAGCAGTTGGGACAGGGGGAACACTGAAGCTTTCTTT
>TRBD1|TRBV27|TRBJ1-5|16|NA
CASSPLTGGSNQPQHF
TGTGCCAGCAGTCCACTTACAGGGGGCAGCAATCAGCCCCAGCATTTT
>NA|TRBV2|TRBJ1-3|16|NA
CASSENRASSGNTIYF
TGTGCCAGCAGTGAAAACAGGGCTAGCTCTGGAAACACCATATATTTT
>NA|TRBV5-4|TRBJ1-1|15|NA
CASSPGGTGNTEAFF
TGTGCCAGCAGCCCCGGGGGGACGGGGAACACTGAAGCTTTCTTT
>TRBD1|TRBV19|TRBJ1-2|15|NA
CASTGGSMTNYGYTF
TGTGCCAGTACAGGGGGATCGATGACTAACTATGGCTACACCTTC
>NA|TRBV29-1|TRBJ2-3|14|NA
CSVELKMGADTQYF
TGCAGCGTTGAATTGAAGATGGGAGCAGATACGCAGTATTTT
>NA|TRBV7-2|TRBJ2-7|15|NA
CASSLLGGGGNEQYF
TGTGCCAGCAGCTTATTGGGGGGAGGCGGTAACGAGCAGTACTTC
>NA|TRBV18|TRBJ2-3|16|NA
CASSPTTDARPGAQYF
TGTGCCAGCTCTCCGACGACAGACGCGCGCCCCGGTGCGCAGTATTTT
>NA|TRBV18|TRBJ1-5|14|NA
CASTSGARNQPQHF
TGTGCCTCTACCTCAGGGGCTCGCAATCAGCCCCAGCATTTT
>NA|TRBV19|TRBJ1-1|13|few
CASSIFGVTEAFF
TGTGCCAGTAGTATATTCGGGGTGACTGAAGCTTTCTTT
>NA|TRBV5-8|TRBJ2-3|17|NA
CASSLAGKRASTDTQYF
TGTGCCAGCAGCTTGGCGGGCAAGAGGGCTAGCACAGATACGCAGTATTTT
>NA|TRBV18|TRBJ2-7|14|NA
CASSPGLVSYEQYF
TGTGCCAGCTCACCGGGACTGGTTTCCTACGAGCAGTACTTC
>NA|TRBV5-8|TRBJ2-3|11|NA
CASSFLDTQYF
TGTGCCAGCAGCTTCCTAGATACGCAGTATTTT
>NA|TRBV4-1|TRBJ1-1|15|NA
CASSQVAWGDTEAFF
TGCGCCAGCAGCCAAGTCGCCTGGGGGGACACTGAAGCTTTCTTT
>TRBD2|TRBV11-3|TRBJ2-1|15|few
CASSALAGGRNEQFF
TGTGCCAGCAGCGCACTAGCGGGGGGGCGGAATGAGCAGTTCTTC
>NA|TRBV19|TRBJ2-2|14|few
CASSLSVNTGELFF
TGTGCCAGTTCGTTATCAGTGAACACCGGGGAGCTGTTTTTT
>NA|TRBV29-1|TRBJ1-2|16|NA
CSVDVGGVRQWGGYTF
TGCAGCGTTGATGTGGGGGGTGTTCGTCAATGGGGTGGCTACACCTTC
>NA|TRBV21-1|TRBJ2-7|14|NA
CATEGVTQSYEQYF
TGTGCCACCGAGGGAGTTACTCAATCCTACGAGCAGTACTTC
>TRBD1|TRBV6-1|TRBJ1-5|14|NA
CATATGGGNQPQHF
TGTGCCACCGCGACAGGGGGCGGCAATCAGCCCCAGCATTTT
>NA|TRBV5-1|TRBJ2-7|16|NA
CASSLGGGLIINEQYF
TGCGCCAGCAGCTTGGGTGGCGGGCTTATCATCAACGAGCAGTACTTC
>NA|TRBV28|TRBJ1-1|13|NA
CASRGDPNTEAFF
TGTGCCAGCAGGGGCGACCCGAACACTGAAGCTTTCTTT
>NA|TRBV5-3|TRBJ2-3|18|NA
CARSPTLQATPSTDTQYF
TGTGCCAGAAGCCCGACCTTGCAGGCCACCCCTAGCACAGATACGCAGTATTTT